This is a list of T cell receptor beta chains from one sample in a study of identical twins. From the 5' RACE reads, TCRdb called clonotypes with MiXCR, one entry per CDR3 protein. This sample has about 690,000 distinct CDR3 sequences; 20% to 25% occur once, and the top ten carry roughly 4%. These sequences were also reported in another study, on T cells expressing NK-cell markers.

Sequencing was performed on PBMCs. These receptors were obtained from a woman younger than 30 in good health. The CDR3 runs from the conserved cysteine through the conserved F or W. The D gene is left open where the match is weak. Clone size is shown for a subset of rows, as once, few, many or a class of expanded clone.

>12|TRBV20-1|TRBJ2-1|NA|NA
TGCAGTGCTAAGGCACTTTACAATGAGCAGTTCTTC
CSAKALYNEQFF
>12|TRBV7-2|TRBJ2-3|NA|NA
TGTGCCAGCAGCTTAGGGGGTTATACGCAGTATTTT
CASSLGGYTQYF
>16|TRBV10-3|TRBJ2-1|TRBD1|once
TGTGCCACCCGGAATACCGGGACAGATTATTCCAATGAGCAGTTCTTC
CATRNTGTDYSNEQFF
>14|TRBV7-2|TRBJ2-7|NA|many
TGTGCCAGCAGCTTAGGACTCATTGCCTACGAGCAGTACTTC
CASSLGLIAYEQYF
>14|TRBV20-1|TRBJ1-4|NA|NA
TGCAGTGCTAGCATTTCAGGCGGGGGCGAAAAACTGTTTTTT
CSASISGGGEKLFF
>15|TRBV20-1|TRBJ2-5|TRBD2|NA
TGCAGTGCCTCCGGACTAGCGGGGGCTCAAGAGACCCAGTACTTC
CSASGLAGAQETQYF
>13|TRBV25-1|TRBJ1-2|NA|few
TGTGCCAGCAGTAGTCCGTTTAACTATGGCTACACCTTC
CASSSPFNYGYTF
>16|TRBV9|TRBJ2-5|TRBD2|once
TGTGCCAGCAGCGTAGGGCCGGGGGGGGCCAACGAGACCCAGTACTTC
CASSVGPGGANETQYF
>14|TRBV20-1|TRBJ1-2|NA|NA
TGCAGTGCTAGTTCACTTACAGGTGCTTATGGCTACACCTTC
CSASSLTGAYGYTF
>14|TRBV5-5|TRBJ2-2|TRBD2|NA
TGTGCCAGCAGCTTGAGAGCGGGATACGGGGAGCTGTTTTTT
CASSLRAGYGELFF
>12|TRBV25-1|TRBJ1-1|NA|few
TGTGCCAGCAGTGAATTTTCGTCTGAAGCTTTCTTT
CASSEFSSEAFF
>15|TRBV5-1|TRBJ2-7|NA|few
TGCGCCAGCAGCTTGGTTGGGACTTCGATTGAAAAGCAGTACTTC
CASSLVGTSIEKQYF
>15|TRBV4-2|TRBJ2-1|TRBD2|few
TGTGCCAGCAGCTTCGGGACTAGCGGGGCCACAGAGCAGTTCTTC
CASSFGTSGATEQFF
>13|TRBV12-3/TRBV12-4|TRBJ2-5|NA|NA
TGTGCCAGCAAACCCGGGGTGTTGGAGACCCAGTACTTC
CASKPGVLETQYF
>13|TRBV5-5|TRBJ2-5|NA|few
TGTGCCAGCAGCATCCAAAGCGAAGAGACCCAGTACTTC
CASSIQSEETQYF
>18|TRBV12-3/TRBV12-4|TRBJ2-6|TRBD2|few
TGTGCCACCTCCCGGGGCGGGAGAGGTAGCTCTGGGGCCAACGTCCTGACTTTC
CATSRGGRGSSGANVLTF
>15|TRBV12-3/TRBV12-4|TRBJ2-5|NA|many
TGTGCCAGCAAACCGGGACGGGTCGCCGAAGAGACCCAGTACTTC
CASKPGRVAEETQYF
>13|TRBV10-1|TRBJ2-5|TRBD1|NA
TGCGCCAGCAGTGACGGACAGGGAGAGACCCAGTACTTC
CASSDGQGETQYF
>14|TRBV5-6|TRBJ2-3|NA|many
TGTGCCAGCAGGTGGACAGTGAGCACAGATACGCAGTATTTT
CASRWTVSTDTQYF